The clone carrying this TCR beta chain was seen repeatedly, ten times or more. TCRdb independently ran MiXCR on the 5' RACE reads; one entry per CDR3 protein. The table records 35,000 to 45,000 distinct CDR3 sequences, less than 7.5% of them present only once. These data come from a study of T-cell memory formation after mild COVID-19. Germline-derived CDR1 and CDR2 are SGDLS and YYNGEE. V lost 0 bases and J lost 8, with 9 bases in between. The CDR3 runs 13 residues. The sample consisted of PBMCs or a T cell subset sorted from them (not recorded which). The gene calls are TRBV9 and TRBJ2-1; D is ambiguous. The receptor's source is a man aged 18 to 30 who had mild COVID-19 (a few samples of this study predate the infection). Cell type and time point are not known. The CDR3 here is CASSVGVGYEQFF. The CDR3 region has the DNA TGTGCCAGCAGCGTAGGGGTTGGTTATGAGCAGTTCTTC.